The rows below give T cell receptor beta chains drawn from one sample of a study of beta chain features in type 1 diabetes. Profiling relied on immunoSEQ multiplex PCR, and the TCRdb table lists in-frame clones only, not all of them. The data show 150,000 to 200,000 clones, about 9.1% seen once. The sample consisted of central memory CD4+ T cells from blood. These receptors all come from a young woman in good health. CDR3s include the opening cysteine and the closing phenylalanine or tryptophan. The D gene is left open where the match is weak. Rows give clone size only sometimes, using once, few, many, or a class for an expanded clone.

V gene	J gene	clone size	D gene	CDR3 protein	CDR3 DNA
TRBV9	TRBJ2-3	few	.	CASSARLTDTQYF	TGTGCCAGCAGCGCGCGGCTCACAGATACGCAGTATTTT
TRBV30	TRBJ1-4	few	.	CAWSDREDTGNEKLFF	TGTGCCTGGAGTGACCGGGAGGACACCGGTAATGAAAAACTGTTTTTT
TRBV30	TRBJ2-3	.	TRBD2	CAFSGTRMDTQYF	TGTGCCTTCTCCGGGACTAGGATGGATACGCAGTATTTT
TRBV28	TRBJ1-1	.	.	CASSPGSGTEAFF	TGTGCCAGCAGTCCGGGGAGCGGAACTGAAGCTTTCTTT
TRBV4-2	TRBJ2-7	.	TRBD1	CASSQDLGTGNRYEQYF	TGTGCCAGCAGCCAAGACCTTGGGACAGGGAACCGCTACGAGCAGTACTTC
TRBV7-9	TRBJ1-2	.	TRBD1	CASSLHLGQGGIHYGYTF	TGTGCCAGCAGCTTACATTTGGGACAGGGTGGGATTCACTATGGCTACACCTTC
TRBV30	TRBJ1-1	few	.	CAWSVRQTNTEAFF	TGTGCCTGGAGTGTACGACAGACGAACACTGAAGCTTTCTTT
TRBV23-1	TRBJ1-2	many	.	CASSQSSGINYGYTF	TGCGCCAGCAGTCAATCGTCCGGTATCAACTATGGCTACACCTTC
TRBV30	TRBJ1-5	.	.	CAWSMRASQPQHF	TGTGCCTGGAGTATGAGGGCTTCCCAGCCCCAGCATTTT
TRBV5-6	TRBJ2-3	.	.	CASLPLGTDTQYF	TGTGCCAGCCTCCCTTTAGGCACAGATACGCAGTATTTT